This TCR beta chain was recovered during a study of T-cell reconstitution after alpha-beta-depleted transplantation in children (dated by TCRdb to between 2015 and 2016). Turning to the overall study: The study quantitatively tracked T-cell immune reconstitution after TCRalphabeta/CD19-depleted allogeneic hematopoietic cell transplantation in children using TCR repertoire profiling.

In the paper's terms, the treatment or condition label means: allogeneic hematopoietic cell transplantation with graft depleted of TCRalphabeta T cells and CD19 B cells. The children who served as transplant recipients had been given grafts of TCRalphabeta/CD19-depleted allogeneic hematopoietic cells. Measured from the cysteine to the phenylalanine, the CDR3 is 14 residues long. Of the read, only the CDR3 DNA is kept; its 42 bases are in frame from base 1. V is cut by 4 bases and J by 2 bases, and the space between the germline ends is 12 bases. Per the germline V gene, SNHLY is the CDR1 and FYNNEI is the CDR2. What the study reported, not specific to this receptor: Over subsequent months, a decline in hyperexpanded clone frequencies was noted, and after one year, T-cell counts and TCRbeta diversity were mostly ascribed to newly produced T cells. In some patients, high TCRbeta diversity at day 60 was attributed to recipient T cells and intrathymic progenitors that had survived conditioning. The apparently early recovery of alphabetaT-cell counts about two months after transplant reportedly depended on only several hundred rapidly expanded clones that came from non-depleted graft cells.

Library prep was done by PCR. The sequencer listed for this sample is Illumina HiSeq 2500. To normalize quantification of the TCRbeta repertoire, the TCR libraries were built with molecular barcoding that relied on unique molecular identifiers. TCRdb trimmed the raw reads at Q25, called clones with MiXCR and kept productive beta chains. One record per CDR3 amino acid sequence lists the most common genes and DNA. The sample table holds 450,000 to 700,000 distinct CDR3 sequences, of which over 20% were seen once. The ten largest clonotypes hold 36% of the sample. On this clonotype: Its antigen is still unknown. Base qualities are not provided; no much larger clone lies one nucleotide away.

This sequence originates from a boy younger than two with Wiskott-Aldrich syndrome, due to receive a stem cell transplant. The starting material was PBMCs, obtained before TCRalphabeta/CD19-depleted stem cell transplant. The rearranged segments are TRBV2 and TRBJ2-7; a tentative D match to TRBD2 spans 6 bases. DNA sequence: TGTGCCAGCAGTGTAAGGCGGGAAGCCTACGAGCAGTACTTC. Its coded protein is CASSVRREAYEQYF. This CDR3, with the reference TRBV2 and TRBJ2-7 proteins standing in past its ends, gives the full variable domain EPEVTQTPSHQVTQMGQEVILRCVPISNHLYFYWYRQILGQKVEFLVSFYNNEISEKSEIFDDQFSVERPDGSNFTLKIRSTKLEDSAMYFCASSVRREAYEQYFGPGTRLTVT.